Listed here are 17 T cell receptor beta chains from one sample, sequenced in a study of T cells in Graves' hyperthyroidism and ophthalmopathy. Researchers took RNA transcripts and amplified the TCR beta CDR3 regions from them. The TCR CDR3 first-round RT-PCR relied on the HTBI primer set. MiXCR, applied by TCRdb to the multiplex PCR reads, yields one record per CDR3 protein. The sample lists 640,000 or so distinct CDR3 sequences, approximately 15% occurring once. Sequencing was carried out using blood. The receptors shown here come from a woman between 18 and 30 years old with Graves' ophthalmopathy.

Concerning this clonotype itself: At one end, the junction sequence differs from germline, possibly due to a read error. V is TRBV6-2 or TRBV6-3 and J is TRBJ1-6, with unresolved D. Germline V gives CDR1 MNHEY, CDR2 SVGEGT. This CDR3 is built from 13 residues. In nucleotides, the CDR3 is TGTACCAGCAGCCCGAGGCCCAATTCACCCCTCCACTTT. Protein: CTSSPRPNSPLHF.

This clonotype was observed at least ten times. The rearrangement uses TRBV29-1 and TRBJ1-2, with TRBD1 matching over 12 bases. Germline trimming cut 5 bases from V and 8 bases from J; bases unmatched to any gene: 9. This CDR3 is 14 amino acids long. Germline V gene sequence: CDR1 SQVTM, CDR2 ANQGSEA. Written as DNA, the CDR3 is TGCAGCGTTCTGTCGGGACAGGGGGCGGGAGGCTACACCTTC. It translates to CSVLSGQGAGGYTF.

In its sample, this clonotype was seen many times. The chain has TRBV6-6 and TRBJ2-7; the D gene is possibly TRBD2 (5 bases). The CDR3 is 15 amino acids. Germline V CDR1 and CDR2: MNHNY, SVGAGI (reference sequence). V lost 0 bases and J lost 4, with 13 bases in between. The CDR3 DNA reads TGTGCCAGCAGTTACTCGAAAGGGAGTTCGTACGAGCAGTACTTC. Encoded protein: CASSYSKGSSYEQYF.

In its sample, this clonotype was seen many times. The genes are TRBV10-3 and TRBJ2-2, with D unclear. CDR3 length equals 14 residues. The germline V gene encodes CDR1 ENHRY and CDR2 SYGVKD. V was shortened by 11 bases and J by 0 bases, with 13 bases between the two germline ends. In nucleotides, the CDR3 is TGTGCCGGGCGGTCTGAAGCGAACACCGGGGAGCTGTTTTTT. This gives the protein CAGRSEANTGELFF.

This clonotype was observed at least ten times. The CDR3 here is CASSFYTGELFF. CDR3 nucleotide sequence: TGTGCCAGCAGTTTTTACACCGGGGAGCTGTTTTTT. The chain uses TRBV3-1 and TRBJ2-2, with D unclear. In germline, CDR1 is LGHDT, CDR2 YNNKEL (reference sequence). The V and J ends lost 6 bases and 3 bases respectively, with 5 bases between them. This CDR3 has 12 residues.

This clonotype was recorded many times. The rearrangement joins TRBV6-1 to TRBJ1-1; D call uncertain. The V end was cut by 10 bases, the J end by 4 bases, with 16 bases between. Germline-derived CDR1 and CDR2 are MNHNS and SASEGT. The CDR3 length is 13 residues. CDR3 protein: CATTHRLGTEAFF. CDR3 nucleotides: TGTGCCACCACTCACCGCTTAGGCACTGAAGCTTTCTTT.

The chain joins TRBV2 to TRBJ1-2, with TRBD1 as a possible D gene (6 bases). This CDR3 is built from 14 residues. Germline assignment: CDR1 SNHLY and CDR2 FYNNEI. The V gene lost 7 bases and the J gene lost 3 bases, with 15 bases spanning the gap. The CDR3 reads CASNGRGGDYGYTF. The CDR3 DNA is TGTGCCAGCAATGGTCGGGGGGGCGACTATGGCTACACCTTC.

In this sample, this clonotype turned up many times. The rearrangement uses TRBV19 and TRBJ2-1; D perhaps matches TRBD1 (6 bases). Germline-derived CDR1 and CDR2 are LNHDA and SQIVND (reference sequence). Trimming took off 3 bases at V and 5 bases at J, with 14 bases between the two ends. This CDR3 contains 15 residues. In DNA form, the CDR3 reads TGTGCCAGTAGTATTCGGGCAGGGGACCACAATGAGCAGTTCTTC. This gives the protein CASSIRAGDHNEQFF.

V is TRBV5-6 and J is TRBJ1-5, with D uncertain. Trimming removed 0 bases from V and 5 bases from J, with 12 bases in between. From germline, CDR1 is SGHDT and CDR2 YYEEEE. The CDR3 sequence is 15 residues long. The CDR3 spells CASSLAGRGDQPQHF. The CDR3 nucleotides are TGTGCCAGCAGCTTGGCCGGTCGAGGTGATCAGCCCCAGCATTTT.

This clonotype occurred many times. The chain carries TRBV5-1 and TRBJ1-1, with 8 bases matching TRBD1. V lost 2 bases to trimming and J lost 7 bases; unmatched junction nucleotides: 10. Germline CDR1 reads SGHRS; CDR2 reads YFSETQ. This CDR3 is built from 15 residues. CDR3 sequence (DNA): TGCGCCAGCAGCTTCTTCCGGGACAGGAGGATTGAAGCTTTCTTT. Its protein product is CASSFFRDRRIEAFF.

In this sample, this clonotype turned up a few times. The rearrangement joins TRBV20-1 to TRBJ2-7; 12 bases agree with TRBD1. Germline assignment: CDR1 DFQATT and CDR2 SNEGSKA (reference sequence). The CDR3 has 15 residues. J gave up 5 bases and V 3 bases, and 8 bases lay outside the gene matches. CDR3 coding DNA: TGCAGTGCTAGTATGGGACAGGGGGCGCCCAACGAGCAGTACTTC. It is translated as CSASMGQGAPNEQYF.

This clonotype came up a few times. The CDR3 region is CATSRDGWQGALDEKLFF. CDR3 in DNA: TGTGCCACCAGCAGAGATGGGTGGCAGGGCGCGCTTGATGAAAAACTGTTTTTT. V is TRBV15 and J is TRBJ1-4, with D tentatively TRBD1 (5 bases). This CDR3 spans 18 amino acids. The germline gives CDR1 LNHNV, CDR2 YYDKDF (reference sequence). V was pared by 0 bases and J by 6 bases, with 20 bases between.

This clonotype was seen only a few times. J is TRBJ1-1 and V is TRBV27; 11 bases align to TRBD1. The V segment lost 4 bases and the J segment 3 bases; nucleotides outside the gene matches: 10. In germline, CDR1 is MNHEY, CDR2 SMNVEV (reference sequence). This CDR3 has 17 residues. The CDR3 loop is CASSSPGQGGSDTEAFF. The CDR3 DNA reads TGTGCCAGCAGTTCTCCGGGACAGGGGGGATCGGACACTGAAGCTTTCTTT.

The sample holds many counts of this clonotype. The CDR3 DNA reads as TGCAGTGCTAGCGGGAGGAATTTGGGAAACATTCAGTACTTC. It is translated as CSASGRNLGNIQYF. The chain links TRBV20-1 to TRBJ2-4, with 7 bases aligning to TRBD2. Unmatched junction bases numbered 8, after V lost 3 bases and J lost 6 bases. The length of the CDR3 is 14 residues. The germline V gene has CDR1 DFQATT and CDR2 SNEGSKA (reference sequence).

This clonotype was counted at least ten times. The chain combines TRBV29-1 with TRBJ2-7; D not certain. Trimming took 1 base from V and 2 from J, leaving 6 bases between them. The CDR3 has 12 amino acids. The germline CDR1 and CDR2 sequences are SQVTM and ANQGSEA. CDR3 bases: TGCAGCGTTGAAGGAGAGGCCTACGAGCAGTACTTC. Its protein is CSVEGEAYEQYF.

This clonotype was seen at least ten times. This chain joins TRBV7-2 and TRBJ2-1; TRBD2 is a possible D gene (6 bases). Between the trimmed V and J ends, which lost 4 bases and 0 bases, there was a span of 16 bases. The CDR3 has 17 residues. Per germline, CDR1 SGHTA and CDR2 FQGNSA. The CDR3 DNA reads TGTGCCAGCAGCTCCCCCGGCGGGGCAAGCTCCTACAATGAGCAGTTCTTC. Translated: CASSSPGGASSYNEQFF.

The rearrangement uses TRBV20-1 and TRBJ2-1; 16 bases fit TRBD2. Germline V gene sequence: CDR1 DFQATT, CDR2 SNEGSKA (reference sequence). This CDR3 is built from 16 residues. V shed 1 base and J 9 bases; nucleotides not matched to a gene: 6. Here the CDR3 DNA reads TGCAGTGCTAGAGTGCAGGGACTAGCGGGAGGGGTTGAGCAGTTCTTC. It codes for CSARVQGLAGGVEQFF.